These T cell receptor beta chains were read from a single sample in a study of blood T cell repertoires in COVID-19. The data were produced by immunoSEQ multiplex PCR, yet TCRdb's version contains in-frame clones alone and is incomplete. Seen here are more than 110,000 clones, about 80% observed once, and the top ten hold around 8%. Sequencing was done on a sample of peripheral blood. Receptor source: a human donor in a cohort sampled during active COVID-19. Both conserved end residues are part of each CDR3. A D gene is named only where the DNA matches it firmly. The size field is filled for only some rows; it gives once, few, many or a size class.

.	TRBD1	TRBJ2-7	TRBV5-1	CASRVGTGGSYEQYF	TGCGCCAGCAGGGTCGGGACAGGGGGCTCCTACGAGCAGTACTTC
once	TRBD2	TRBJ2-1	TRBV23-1	CASSESGTSGKLSSYNEQFF	TGCGCCAGCAGTGAGTCCGGGACTAGCGGCAAACTGAGCTCCTACAATGAGCAGTTCTTC
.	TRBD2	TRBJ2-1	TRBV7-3	CASSTLAGSFEQFF	TGTGCCAGCAGCACCCTAGCGGGGTCTTTTGAGCAGTTCTTC
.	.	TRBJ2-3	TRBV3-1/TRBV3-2	CASSQPGQRVYTDTQYF	TGTGCCAGCAGCCAACCAGGTCAGAGGGTATACACAGATACGCAGTATTTT
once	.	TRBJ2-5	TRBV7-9	CASSTHRTAGPGETQYF	TGTGCCAGCAGTACTCACCGGACAGCTGGCCCGGGGGAGACCCAGTACTTC
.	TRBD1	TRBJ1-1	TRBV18	CASSRKTGDTEAFF	TGTGCCAGCTCCCGAAAAACAGGGGACACTGAAGCTTTCTTT
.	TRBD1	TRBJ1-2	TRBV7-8	CASSSGGYGWGYTF	TGTGCCAGCAGCTCAGGGGGCTATGGTTGGGGCTACACCTTC
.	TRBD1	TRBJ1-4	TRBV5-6	CASSLDRGPTNEKLFF	TGTGCCAGCAGTTTGGACAGGGGCCCCACTAATGAAAAACTGTTTTTT
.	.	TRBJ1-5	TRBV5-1	CASSLEGSQPQHF	TGCGCCAGCAGCTTAGAAGGGAGTCAGCCCCAGCATTTT
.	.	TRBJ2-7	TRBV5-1	CASSPPTYEQYF	TGCGCCAGCAGCCCCCCCACCTACGAGCAGTACTTC
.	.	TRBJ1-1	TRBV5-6	CASNLGGQGYTEAFF	TGTGCCAGCAACCTGGGAGGGCAGGGATACACTGAAGCTTTCTTT
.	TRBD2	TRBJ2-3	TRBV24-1	CATSQRGGHEDTQYF	TGTGCCACCAGCCAGCGGGGGGGCCACGAAGATACGCAGTATTTT
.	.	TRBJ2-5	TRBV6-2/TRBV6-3	CASSRRLRETQYF	TGTGCCAGCAGCAGAAGACTGAGGGAGACCCAGTACTTC
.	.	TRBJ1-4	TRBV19	CASRNQGRDEKLFF	TGTGCCAGTAGAAACCAGGGGCGGGATGAAAAACTGTTTTTT
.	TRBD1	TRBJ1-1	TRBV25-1	CASSGTGGTEAFF	TGTGCCAGCAGTGGCACAGGGGGCACTGAAGCTTTCTTT
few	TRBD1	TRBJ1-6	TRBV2	CASSGQGESPLHF	TGTGCCAGCAGTGGACAGGGAGAATCACCCCTCCACTTT
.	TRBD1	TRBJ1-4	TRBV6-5	CASSSPGTGNEKLFF	TGTGCCAGCAGTTCCCCCGGGACAGGGAATGAAAAACTGTTTTTT
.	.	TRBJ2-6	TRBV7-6	CASSPVASGANVLTF	TGTGCCAGCAGCCCTGTAGCGTCTGGGGCCAACGTCCTGACTTTC
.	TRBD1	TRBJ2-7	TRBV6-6	CASSYGTDSGEQYF	TGTGCCAGCAGTTACGGGACAGACTCGGGCGAGCAGTACTTC
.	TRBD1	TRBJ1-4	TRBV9	CASGRDSRANEKLFF	TGTGCCAGCGGTAGGGACAGCCGGGCGAATGAAAAACTGTTTTTT
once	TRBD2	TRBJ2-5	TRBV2	CASRFGLAETQYF	TGTGCCAGCAGATTCGGACTAGCGGAGACCCAGTACTTC
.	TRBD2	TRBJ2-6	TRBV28	CASSPKPPGVAGVYYSGANVLTF	TGTGCCAGCAGTCCTAAGCCCCCGGGAGTAGCGGGGGTGTACTACTCTGGGGCCAACGTCCTGACTTTC
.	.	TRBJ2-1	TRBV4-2	CASSQDVQASYNEQFF	TGTGCCAGCAGCCAAGATGTTCAGGCCTCCTACAATGAGCAGTTCTTC
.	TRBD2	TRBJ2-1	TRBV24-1	CATSDPTPGGSYNEQFF	TGTGCCACCAGTGACCCGACCCCGGGGGGATCCTACAATGAGCAGTTCTTC
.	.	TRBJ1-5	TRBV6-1	CASSESGGSNQPQHF	TGTGCCAGCAGTGAATCGGGGGGTAGCAATCAGCCCCAGCATTTT
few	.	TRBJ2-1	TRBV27	CASSLSRENEQFF	TGTGCCAGCAGTTTATCGAGGGAGAATGAGCAGTTCTTC
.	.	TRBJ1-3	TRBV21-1	CASSKACDRGREGLRSGNTIYF	TGTGCCAGCAGCAAAGCGTGCGACAGGGGGCGCGAGGGGTTAAGGTCTGGAAACACCATATATTTT
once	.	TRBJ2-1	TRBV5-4	CASSLGGVGPYNEQFF	TGTGCCAGCAGCTTGGGCGGGGTTGGTCCCTACAATGAGCAGTTCTTC
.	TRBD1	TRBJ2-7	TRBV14	CASSLGQVQYF	TGTGCCAGCAGCCTAGGACAGGTTCAGTACTTC
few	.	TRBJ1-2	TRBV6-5	CASSSRRGEGYTF	TGTGCCAGCAGTTCCAGGAGGGGAGAAGGCTACACCTTC
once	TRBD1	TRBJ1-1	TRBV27	CASSRGGRGTSEAFF	TGTGCCAGCAGCCGAGGGGGCAGGGGAACATCTGAAGCTTTCTTT
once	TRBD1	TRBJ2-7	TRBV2	CASKGQPYVEQYF	TGTGCCAGCAAGGGACAGCCCTACGTCGAGCAGTACTTC
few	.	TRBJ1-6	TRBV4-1	CASSQDLVVGDGTYSPLHF	TGCGCCAGCAGCCAAGATCTTGTAGTAGGAGATGGCACGTATTCACCCCTCCACTTT
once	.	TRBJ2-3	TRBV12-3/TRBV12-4	CASRPTSSNTQYF	TGTGCCAGCAGACCGACTTCCTCAAATACGCAGTATTTT
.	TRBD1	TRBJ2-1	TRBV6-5	CASFPGGKYNEQFF	TGTGCCAGCTTCCCAGGGGGCAAGTACAATGAGCAGTTCTTC
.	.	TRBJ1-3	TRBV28	CASRSPGNTIYF	TGTGCCAGCAGGTCTCCCGGAAACACCATATATTTT
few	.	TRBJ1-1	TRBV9	CASSVAPGMNTEAFF	TGTGCCAGCAGCGTAGCCCCGGGAATGAACACTGAAGCTTTCTTT
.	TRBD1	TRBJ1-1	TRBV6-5	CASNPTGSSEAFF	TGTGCCAGCAACCCGACAGGGTCAAGTGAAGCTTTCTTT
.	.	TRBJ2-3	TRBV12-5	CASGLGTLGGDTQYF	TGTGCTAGTGGTTTGGGGACTCTCGGAGGAGATACGCAGTATTTT
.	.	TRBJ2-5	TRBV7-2	CASSLGVEPLTQYF	TGTGCCAGCAGCTTAGGAGTCGAACCTCTGACCCAGTACTTC
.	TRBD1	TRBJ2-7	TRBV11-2	CASKEGLQGAGYEQYF	TGTGCCAGCAAGGAGGGGTTACAGGGGGCAGGCTACGAGCAGTACTTC
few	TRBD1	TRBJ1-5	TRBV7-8	CASSLTGDHSNQPQHF	TGTGCCAGCAGCTTAACAGGGGATCATAGCAATCAGCCCCAGCATTTT
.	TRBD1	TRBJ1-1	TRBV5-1	CASSSMTGGTEAFF	TGCGCCAGCAGCTCGATGACAGGGGGCACTGAAGCTTTCTTT
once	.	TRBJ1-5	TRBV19	CASTEDSSVTQHF	TGTGCCAGTACCGAGGACAGTAGTGTGACCCAGCATTTT
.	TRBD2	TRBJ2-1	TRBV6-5	CASCCPGLVTEQFF	TGTGCCAGCTGTTGTCCGGGACTAGTCACTGAGCAGTTCTTC
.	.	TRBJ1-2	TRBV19	CASSMRSITNYGYTF	TGTGCCAGTAGTATGCGGTCAATTACTAACTATGGCTACACCTTC
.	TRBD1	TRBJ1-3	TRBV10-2	CASGDRGHGDTIYF	TGCGCCAGCGGGGACAGGGGCCACGGGGACACCATATATTTT
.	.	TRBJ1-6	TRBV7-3	CASSPGGAGSYNSPLHF	TGTGCCAGCAGCCCCGGAGGGGCTGGTTCCTATAATTCACCCCTCCACTTT